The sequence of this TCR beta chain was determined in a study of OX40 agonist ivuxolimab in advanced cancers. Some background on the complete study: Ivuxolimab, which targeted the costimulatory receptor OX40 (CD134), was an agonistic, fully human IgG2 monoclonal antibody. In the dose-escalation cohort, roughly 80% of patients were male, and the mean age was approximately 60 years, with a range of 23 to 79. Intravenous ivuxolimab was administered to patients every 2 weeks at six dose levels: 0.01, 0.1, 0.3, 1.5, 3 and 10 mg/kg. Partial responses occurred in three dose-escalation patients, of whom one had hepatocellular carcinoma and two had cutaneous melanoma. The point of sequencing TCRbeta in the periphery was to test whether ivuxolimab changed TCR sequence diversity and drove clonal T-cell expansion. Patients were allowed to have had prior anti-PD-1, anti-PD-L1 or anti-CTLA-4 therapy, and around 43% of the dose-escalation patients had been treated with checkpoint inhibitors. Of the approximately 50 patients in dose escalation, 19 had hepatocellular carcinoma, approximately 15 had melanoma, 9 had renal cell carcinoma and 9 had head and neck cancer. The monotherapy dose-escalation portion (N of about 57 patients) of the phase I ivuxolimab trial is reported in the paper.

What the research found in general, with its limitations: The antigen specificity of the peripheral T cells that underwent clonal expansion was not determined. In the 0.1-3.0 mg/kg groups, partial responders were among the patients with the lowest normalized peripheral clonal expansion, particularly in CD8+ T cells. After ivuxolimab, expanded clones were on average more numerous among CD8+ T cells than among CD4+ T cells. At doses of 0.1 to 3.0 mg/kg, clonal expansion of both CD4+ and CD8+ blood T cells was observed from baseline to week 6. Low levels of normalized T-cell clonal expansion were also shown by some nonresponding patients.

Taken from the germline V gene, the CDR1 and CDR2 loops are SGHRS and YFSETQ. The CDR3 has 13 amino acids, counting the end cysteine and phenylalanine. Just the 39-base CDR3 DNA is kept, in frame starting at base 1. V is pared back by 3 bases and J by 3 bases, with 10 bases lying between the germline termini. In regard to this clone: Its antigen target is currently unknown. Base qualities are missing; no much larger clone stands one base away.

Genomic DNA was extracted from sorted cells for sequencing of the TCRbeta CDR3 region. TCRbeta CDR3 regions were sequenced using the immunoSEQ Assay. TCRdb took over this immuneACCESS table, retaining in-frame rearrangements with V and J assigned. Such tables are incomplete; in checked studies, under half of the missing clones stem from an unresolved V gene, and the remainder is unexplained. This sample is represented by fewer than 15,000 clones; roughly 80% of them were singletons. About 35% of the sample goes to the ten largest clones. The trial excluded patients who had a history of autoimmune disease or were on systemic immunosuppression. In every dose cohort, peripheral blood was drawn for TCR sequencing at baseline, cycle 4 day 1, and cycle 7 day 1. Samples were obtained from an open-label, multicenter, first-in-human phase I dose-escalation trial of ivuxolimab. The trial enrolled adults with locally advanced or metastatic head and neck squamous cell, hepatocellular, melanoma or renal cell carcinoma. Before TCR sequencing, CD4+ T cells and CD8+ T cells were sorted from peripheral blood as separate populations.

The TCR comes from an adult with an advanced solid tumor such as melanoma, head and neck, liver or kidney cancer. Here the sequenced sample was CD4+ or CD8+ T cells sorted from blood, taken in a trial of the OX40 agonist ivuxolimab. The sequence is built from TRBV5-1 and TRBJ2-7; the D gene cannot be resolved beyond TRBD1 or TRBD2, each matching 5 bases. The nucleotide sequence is TGCGCCAGCAGCTCCGGGACGGGCTACGAGCAGTACTTC. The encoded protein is CASSSGTGYEQYF.